The source of this TCR beta chain is a study of human CD8 memory T cell subsets. Study-wide points: Precursor exhausted T cells appeared less diverse than stem-like memory T cells according to Chao1 estimates. Unlike effector memory cells, stem-like memory and precursor exhausted T cells displayed similarly high diversity.

A CCR7+ PD-1- TIGIT- phenotype characterized the stem-like memory CD8+ T cells (TSTEM). A UMI-labeled 5' RACE approach was the method that produced the TCR beta libraries. TCRdb derives one entry per CDR3 protein from the 5' RACE reads, leaving out DNA. Its table records approximately 11,000 distinct CDR3 sequences. Points on this clonotype: What it recognizes is unknown.

Germline CDR1 and CDR2: MDHEN and SYDVKM. The CDR3 covers 12 residues. Sequenced sample: CD8+ stem-like memory T cells (TSCM and TCM) sorted from PBMCs. Subset here: stem-like memory CD8 T cells (TSTEM), CCR7+ PD-1- TIGIT-. The receptor comes from a human donor in good health. The V and J genes are TRBV28 and TRBJ2-3; TCRdb reports TRBD2, a call that lacks DNA to check it against. The CDR3 loop reads CASSFEGDTQYF. The variable domain in full, with the rest retrieved from reference TRBV28 and TRBJ2-3, is DVKVTQSSRYLVKRTGEKVFLECVQDMDHENMFWYRQDPGLGLRLIYFSYDVKMKEKGDIPEGYSVSREKKERFSLILESASTNQTSMYLCASSFEGDTQYFGPGTRLTVL.